The 14 T cell receptor beta chains reported below all come from one sample, sequenced in a study of resident and recirculating memory T cells in vitiligo. The table came from immunoSEQ multiplex PCR; TCRdb's copy has only in-frame clones and leaves some out. The table includes around 70,000 clones, approximately 93% detected once. Specimen: blood. These receptors originate from a male donor with vitiligo.

V gene TRBV11-3 combines with J gene TRBJ2-3, with 7 bases fitting TRBD2. The V gene's germline CDR1 is SGHNT and CDR2 YENEEA. V lost 0 bases and J lost 4; bases outside the gene matches: 1. This CDR3 contains 14 residues. The CDR3 coding sequence is TGTGCCAGCAGCTTAGACGGGGGGTCAGATACGCAGTATTTT. As protein: CASSLDGGSDTQYF. Full variable domain (missing parts from reference TRBV11-3 and TRBJ2-3): EAGVVQSPRYKIIEKKQPVAFWCNPISGHNTLYWYLQNLGQGPELLIRYENEEAVDDSQLPKDRFSAERLKGVDSTLKIQPAELGDSAVYLCASSLDGGSDTQYFGPGTRLTVL.

The chain carries TRBV9 and TRBJ2-1; 12 bases match TRBD2. CDR1 and CDR2 (germline): SGDLS, YYNGEE. Trimming removed 0 bases from V and 9 bases from J; junction bases left unmatched: 7. The CDR3 consists of 16 residues. DNA for the CDR3: TGTGCCAGCAGCGTAGGTCTAGCGGGGGGGGATGGTGAGCAGTTCTTC. This translates into CASSVGLAGGDGEQFF. Filled out from reference TRBV9 and TRBJ2-1, the complete variable domain reads DSGVTQTPKHLITATGQRVTLRCSPRSGDLSVYWYQQSLDQGLQFLIQYYNGEERAKGNILERFSAQQFPDLHSELNLSSLELGDSALYFCASSVGLAGGDGEQFFGPGTRLTVL.

This clone was detected only a few times. V is TRBV19 and J is TRBJ1-4; 7 bases are a match to TRBD1. Germline CDR1 is LNHDA and CDR2 is SQIVND (reference sequence). This CDR3 region has 15 residues. The V segment lost 5 bases and the J segment 7 bases; nucleotides outside the gene matches: 10. As DNA, the CDR3 is TGTGCCAGTAGTGTTTTGACAGGGTCCCCTGAAAAACTGTTTTTT. As protein: CASSVLTGSPEKLFF.

The chain employs TRBV6-5 and TRBJ1-2; a weak D match, TRBD1 (6 bases). The CDR3 runs 15 residues. V lost 4 bases and J 1 base, leaving 13 bases between the germline ends. CDR1 MNHEY and CDR2 SVGAGI come from the germline V gene. As DNA, the CDR3 is TGTGCCAGCAGTTCGGGGACATCCGTTAACTATGGCTACACCTTC. It codes for CASSSGTSVNYGYTF.

This sequence joins TRBV9 and TRBJ2-6; D may be TRBD1 (5 bases). Per germline, CDR1 SGDLS and CDR2 YYNGEE. The germline V and J ends were trimmed by 0 bases and 2 bases, with 9 bases remaining between them. The CDR3 consists of 16 residues. CDR3 sequence (DNA): TGTGCCAGCAGCGTAGGATCAGGGACTGGGGCCAACGTCCTGACTTTC. Protein: CASSVGSGTGANVLTF.

The chain links TRBV6-6 to TRBJ1-4; a possible D gene is TRBD1 (6 bases). Per germline, CDR1 MNHNY and CDR2 SVGAGI (reference sequence). This CDR3 region has 12 residues. Trimming left V 8 bases short and J 8 bases short, with 12 bases between. CDR3 region: CASGTPGEKLFF. The CDR3 DNA sequence: TGTGCCAGCGGGACACCAGGGGAAAAACTGTTTTTT.

Only one count was recorded for this clone. J is TRBJ1-1 and V is TRBV7-8; D is unclear. Trimming took 8 bases from V and 8 from J, leaving 18 bases between them. This CDR3 has 13 amino acids. Per germline, CDR1 SGHVS and CDR2 FQNEAQ. The DNA for the CDR3 is TGTGCCAGCGGCACTATTGTGGGTACAGAAGCTTTCTTT. Its protein product is CASGTIVGTEAFF.

This chain joins TRBV4-3 and TRBJ2-7; perhaps TRBD1 as D (6 bases). The CDR3 is 13 residues long. Germline-derived CDR1 and CDR2 are LGHNA and YSLEER. V was shortened by 3 bases and J by 6 bases, with 12 bases between the two germline ends. The CDR3 is CASSQATGSEQYF. The CDR3 DNA follows: TGCGCCAGCAGCCAGGCCACAGGGTCCGAGCAGTACTTC.

The rearrangement links TRBV5-8 to TRBJ1-1; perhaps TRBD1 as D (5 bases). Trimming removed 4 bases at V and 5 bases at J, with 15 bases between. The CDR3 spans 14 residues. The germline gives CDR1 SGHTS, CDR2 YDEGEE. The CDR3 spells CASSPGTFGTEAFF. DNA of the CDR3: TGTGCCAGCAGCCCCGGGACTTTTGGGACTGAAGCTTTCTTT.

The chain joins TRBV19 to TRBJ2-3, with TRBD2 identical over 11 bases. V trimming: 8 bases; J trimming: 1 base; junction bases outside the gene matches: 14. CDR1 is LNHDA, CDR2 SQIVND, per germline (reference sequence). The CDR3 is 18 residues long. The DNA of the CDR3 is TGTGCCAGTGCTCGTCTAGCGGGGGGCGCGGGGGGCACAGATACGCAGTATTTT. Translation: CASARLAGGAGGTDTQYF.

This clone was seen more than once but under ten times. V gene TRBV30 combines with J gene TRBJ1-4, with 7 bases that match TRBD1. The CDR3 is 13 residues long. Germline loops: CDR1 GTSNPN, CDR2 SVGIG (reference sequence). Losses at the gene ends were 5 bases for V and 5 bases for J; bases not matched to a gene: 5. The CDR3 protein is CAWGQELNEKLFF. The CDR3 nucleotides read TGTGCCTGGGGACAGGAGCTAAATGAAAAACTGTTTTTT.

The chain is built from TRBV5-1 and TRBJ1-1; 9 bases fit TRBD1. Germline CDR1 and CDR2: SGHRS and YFSETQ. V lost 4 bases, J lost 5 bases, and 12 bases stayed unmatched. The CDR3 sequence is 16 residues long. The CDR3 sequence: CASSGKGGQGRTEAFF. The CDR3 coding sequence is TGCGCCAGCAGCGGGAAGGGCGGACAGGGGAGGACTGAAGCTTTCTTT.

The chain has TRBV4-3 and TRBJ1-1; 10 nucleotides match TRBD1. Germline V CDR1 and CDR2: LGHNA, YSLEER. Trimming at V came to 0 bases and at J to 3 bases, leaving 4 bases not matched to a gene. This CDR3 spans 16 amino acids. CDR3 sequence: CASSQDPTGGYTEAFF. CDR3 nucleotides: TGCGCCAGCAGCCAAGATCCGACAGGGGGCTACACTGAAGCTTTCTTT.

The chain employs TRBV5-1 and TRBJ2-7; D is ambiguous. Germline CDR1 is SGHRS and CDR2 is YFSETQ. Trimming removed 0 bases from V and 2 bases from J, with 3 bases in between. CDR3 length equals 12 residues. The CDR3 region is CASSLDTYEQYF. The CDR3 coding sequence is TGCGCCAGCAGCTTGGACACCTACGAGCAGTACTTC.